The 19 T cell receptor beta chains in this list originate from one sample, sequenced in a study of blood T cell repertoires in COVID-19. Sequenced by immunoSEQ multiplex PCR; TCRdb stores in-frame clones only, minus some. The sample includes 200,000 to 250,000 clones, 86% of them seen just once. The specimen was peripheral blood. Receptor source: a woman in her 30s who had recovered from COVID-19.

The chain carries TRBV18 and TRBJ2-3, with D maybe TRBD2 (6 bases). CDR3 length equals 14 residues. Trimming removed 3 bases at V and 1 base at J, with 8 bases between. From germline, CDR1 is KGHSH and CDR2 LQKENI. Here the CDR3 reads CASSPGLGTDTQYF. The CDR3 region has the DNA TGTGCCAGCTCACCGGGACTGGGCACAGATACGCAGTATTTT.

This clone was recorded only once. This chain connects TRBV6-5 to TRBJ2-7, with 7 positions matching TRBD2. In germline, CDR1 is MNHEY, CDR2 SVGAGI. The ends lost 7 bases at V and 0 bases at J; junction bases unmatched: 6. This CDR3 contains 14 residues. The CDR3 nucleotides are TGTGCCAGCAACGGCGGGAGAATCTCCTACGAGCAGTACTTC. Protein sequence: CASNGGRISYEQYF.

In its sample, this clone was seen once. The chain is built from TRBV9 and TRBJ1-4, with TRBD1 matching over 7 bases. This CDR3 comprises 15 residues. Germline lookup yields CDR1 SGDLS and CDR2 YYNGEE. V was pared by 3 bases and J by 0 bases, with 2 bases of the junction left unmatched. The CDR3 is CASSAGQATNEKLFF. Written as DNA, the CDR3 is TGTGCCAGCAGCGCCGGACAGGCAACTAATGAAAAACTGTTTTTT.

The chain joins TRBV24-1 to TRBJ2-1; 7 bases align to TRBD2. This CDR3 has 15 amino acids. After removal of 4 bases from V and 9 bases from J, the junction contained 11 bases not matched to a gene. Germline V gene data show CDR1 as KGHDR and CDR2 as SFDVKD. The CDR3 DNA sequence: TGTGCCACCAGTGACCCGAGGACTAGTGCTAGTGAGCAGTTCTTC. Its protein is CATSDPRTSASEQFF.

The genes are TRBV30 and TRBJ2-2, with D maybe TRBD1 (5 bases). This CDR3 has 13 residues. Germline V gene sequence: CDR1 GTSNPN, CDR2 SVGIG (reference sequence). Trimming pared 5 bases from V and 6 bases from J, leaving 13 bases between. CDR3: CAWGTGVPGELFF. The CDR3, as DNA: TGTGCCTGGGGTACAGGAGTCCCCGGGGAGCTGTTTTTT.

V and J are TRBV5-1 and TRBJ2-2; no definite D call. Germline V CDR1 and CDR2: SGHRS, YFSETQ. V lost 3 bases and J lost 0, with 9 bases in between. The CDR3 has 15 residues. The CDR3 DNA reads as TGCGCCAGCAGCTACCTTGCGGCGAACACCGGGGAGCTGTTTTTT. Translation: CASSYLAANTGELFF.

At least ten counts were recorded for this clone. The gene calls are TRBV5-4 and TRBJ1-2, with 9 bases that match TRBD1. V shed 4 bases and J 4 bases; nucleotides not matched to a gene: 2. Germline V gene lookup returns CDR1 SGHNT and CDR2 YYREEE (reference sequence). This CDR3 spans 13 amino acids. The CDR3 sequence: CASSPTGGYGYTF. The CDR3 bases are TGTGCCAGCAGCCCGACAGGGGGCTATGGCTACACCTTC.

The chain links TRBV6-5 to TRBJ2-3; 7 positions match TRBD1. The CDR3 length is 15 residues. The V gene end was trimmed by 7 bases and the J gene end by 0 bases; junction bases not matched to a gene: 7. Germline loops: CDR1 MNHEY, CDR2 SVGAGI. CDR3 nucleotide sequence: TGTGCCAGCACCGACCGGGACAGCAGCACAGATACGCAGTATTTT. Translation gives CASTDRDSSTDTQYF.

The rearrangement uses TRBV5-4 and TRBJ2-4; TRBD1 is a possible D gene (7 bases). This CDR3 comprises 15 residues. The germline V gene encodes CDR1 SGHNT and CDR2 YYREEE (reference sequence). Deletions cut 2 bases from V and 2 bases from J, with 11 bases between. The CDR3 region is CASSLGGGSKNIQYF. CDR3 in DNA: TGTGCCAGCAGCTTAGGAGGGGGCTCCAAAAACATTCAGTACTTC.

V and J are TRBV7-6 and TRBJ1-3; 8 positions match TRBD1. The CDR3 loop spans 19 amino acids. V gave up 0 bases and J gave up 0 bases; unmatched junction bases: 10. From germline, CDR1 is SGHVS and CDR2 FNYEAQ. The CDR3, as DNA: TGTGCCAGCAGCTTAGCAACAGGGGGTGCAGTCAGCTCTGGAAACACCATATATTTT. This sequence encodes CASSLATGGAVSSGNTIYF. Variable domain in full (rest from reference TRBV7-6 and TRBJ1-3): GAGVSQSPRYKVTKRGQDVALRCDPISGHVSLYWYRQALGQGPEFLTYFNYEAQQDKSGLPNDRFSAERPEGSISTLTIQRTEQRDSAMYRCASSLATGGAVSSGNTIYFGEGSWLTVV.

For the CDR3, the DNA is TGCAGCGTTTCCCCTGGGGGACATATTAGCTCCTATAATTCACCCCTCCACTTT. Translated, it gives CSVSPGGHISSYNSPLHF. This rearrangement joins TRBV29-1 to TRBJ1-6; D may be TRBD1 (6 bases). This CDR3 is built from 18 residues. V was cut by 5 bases and J by 0 bases, with 20 bases left in between. CDR1 is SQVTM and CDR2 is ANQGSEA in the germline V gene.

For the CDR3, the DNA is TGCGCCAGCAGCCCGAACAGGGGAGGAGGAGAAAAACTGTTTTTT. The encoded protein is CASSPNRGGGEKLFF. J is TRBJ1-4 and V is TRBV5-1; 7 bases match TRBD1. Trimming cost V 4 bases and J 8 bases; bases outside gene matches: 11. There are 15 residues in the CDR3. Germline V gene sequence: CDR1 SGHRS, CDR2 YFSETQ.

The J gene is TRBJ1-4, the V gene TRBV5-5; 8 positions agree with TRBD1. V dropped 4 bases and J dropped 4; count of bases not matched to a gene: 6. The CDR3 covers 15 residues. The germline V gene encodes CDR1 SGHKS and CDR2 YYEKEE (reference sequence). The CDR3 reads CASSPRTGLNEKLFF. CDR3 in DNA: TGTGCCAGCAGCCCTAGGACAGGGCTTAATGAAAAACTGTTTTTT.

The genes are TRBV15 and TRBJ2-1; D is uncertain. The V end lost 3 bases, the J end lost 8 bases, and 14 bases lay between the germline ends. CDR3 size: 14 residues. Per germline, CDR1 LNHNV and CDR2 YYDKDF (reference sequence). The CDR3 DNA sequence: TGTGCCACCAGCAGGATCCGGAGCTCCCATGAGCAGTTCTTC. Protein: CATSRIRSSHEQFF.

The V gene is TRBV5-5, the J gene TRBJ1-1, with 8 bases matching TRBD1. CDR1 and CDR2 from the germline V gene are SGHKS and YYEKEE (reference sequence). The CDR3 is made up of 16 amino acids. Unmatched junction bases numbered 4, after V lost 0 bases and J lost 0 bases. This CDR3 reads CASSLAWTGMNTEAFF. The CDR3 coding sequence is TGTGCCAGCAGCTTGGCCTGGACAGGGATGAACACTGAAGCTTTCTTT.

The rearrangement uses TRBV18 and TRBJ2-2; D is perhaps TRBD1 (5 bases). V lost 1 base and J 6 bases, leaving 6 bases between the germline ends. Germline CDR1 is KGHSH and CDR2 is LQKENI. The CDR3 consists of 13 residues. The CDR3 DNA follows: TGTGCCAGCTCACCACTCAGGGCCGGGGAGCTGTTTTTT. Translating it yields CASSPLRAGELFF.

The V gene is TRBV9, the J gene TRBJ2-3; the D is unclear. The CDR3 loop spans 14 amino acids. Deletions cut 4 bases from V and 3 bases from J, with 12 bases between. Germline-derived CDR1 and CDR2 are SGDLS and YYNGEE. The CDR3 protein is CASSPFRSTDTQYF. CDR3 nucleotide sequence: TGTGCCAGCAGCCCCTTCCGGTCGACAGATACGCAGTATTTT.

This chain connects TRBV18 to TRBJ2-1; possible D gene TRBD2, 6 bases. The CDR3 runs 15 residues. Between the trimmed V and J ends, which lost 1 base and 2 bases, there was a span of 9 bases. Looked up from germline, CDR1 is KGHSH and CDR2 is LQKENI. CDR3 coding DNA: TGTGCCAGCTCACCACAATCGGGGGCCTACAATGAGCAGTTCTTC. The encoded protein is CASSPQSGAYNEQFF.

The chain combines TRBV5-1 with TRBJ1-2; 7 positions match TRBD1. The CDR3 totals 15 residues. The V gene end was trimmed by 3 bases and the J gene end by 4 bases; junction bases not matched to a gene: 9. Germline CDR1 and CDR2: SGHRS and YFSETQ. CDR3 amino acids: CASSSRQGQGYGYTF. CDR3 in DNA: TGCGCCAGCAGCTCCCGACAGGGCCAGGGCTATGGCTACACCTTC.